The 27 T cell receptor beta chains in this list originate from one sample, sequenced in a study of OX40 agonist ivuxolimab in advanced cancers. Produced via immunoSEQ multiplex PCR; TCRdb's table is partial and in-frame only. This sample yields roughly 20,000 clones, of which over 75% are seen a single time; under 35% belongs to the top ten. Source: CD4+ or CD8+ T cells sorted from blood, taken in a trial of the OX40 agonist ivuxolimab. The receptors stem from an adult with an advanced solid tumor such as melanoma, head and neck, liver or kidney cancer.

V usage is TRBV9 and J usage is TRBJ2-2; tentative D call: TRBD1 (6 bases). The CDR3 contains 17 residues. Deletions cut 4 bases from V and 3 bases from J, with 19 bases between. The germline CDR1 and CDR2 sequences are SGDLS and YYNGEE. The CDR3 sequence is CASSPNLGARDTGELFF. For the CDR3, the DNA is TGTGCCAGCAGCCCGAATCTGGGGGCGCGGGACACCGGGGAGCTGTTTTTT. Supplemented by reference TRBV9 and TRBJ2-2, the full variable domain reads DSGVTQTPKHLITATGQRVTLRCSPRSGDLSVYWYQQSLDQGLQFLIQYYNGEERAKGNILERFSAQQFPDLHSELNLSSLELGDSALYFCASSPNLGARDTGELFFGEGSRLTVL.

This sequence joins TRBV18 and TRBJ1-4; D is undetermined. V shed 1 base and J shed 0 bases, with 9 bases lying between them. This CDR3 is 16 amino acids long. CDR1 is KGHSH, CDR2 LQKENI, per germline. As DNA, the CDR3 is TGTGCCAGCTCACCACAGAGTTCGTCAACTAATGAAAAACTGTTTTTT. This sequence encodes CASSPQSSSTNEKLFF. Supplemented by reference TRBV18 and TRBJ1-4, the full variable domain reads NAGVMQNPRHLVRRRGQEARLRCSPMKGHSHVYWYRQLPEEGLKFMVYLQKENIIDESGMPKERFSAEFPKEGPSILRIQQVVRGDSAAYFCASSPQSSSTNEKLFFGSGTQLSVL.

The chain combines TRBV19 with TRBJ2-7, with 7 bases matching TRBD1. This CDR3 comprises 13 residues. Germline CDR1 is LNHDA and CDR2 is SQIVND (reference sequence). J was trimmed by 2 bases and V by 6 bases; bases with no gene match: 4. The DNA for the CDR3 is TGTGCCAGTAGGAAACAGGGGACCTACGAGCAGTACTTC. Protein sequence: CASRKQGTYEQYF. The whole variable domain, filled in from reference TRBV19 and TRBJ2-7, reads DGGITQSPKYLFRKEGQNVTLSCEQNLNHDAMYWYRQDPGQGLRLIYYSQIVNDFQKGDIAEGYSVSREKKESFPLTVTSAQKNPTAFYLCASRKQGTYEQYFGPGTRLTVT.

The chain recombines TRBV30 with TRBJ2-3; D may match TRBD1 or TRBD2 (5 bases each). CDR1 is GTSNPN and CDR2 is SVGIG in the germline V gene (reference sequence). The CDR3 length is 13 residues. Deletions cut 0 bases from V and 10 bases from J, with 14 bases between. In nucleotides, the CDR3 is TGTGCCTGGAGTGTTTCGAAGGGGACGGCGCAGTATTTT. Translating it yields CAWSVSKGTAQYF.

This clone was counted between two and nine times. This rearrangement joins TRBV27 to TRBJ2-7, with D unresolved. The germline V gene has CDR1 MNHEY and CDR2 SMNVEV (reference sequence). The CDR3 extends over 12 amino acids. V shed 4 bases and J shed 6 bases, with 10 bases lying between them. The CDR3: CASSSRYGEQYF. The CDR3 coding sequence is TGTGCCAGCAGTTCTCGGTACGGCGAGCAGTACTTC.

This clone occurred a few times. The rearrangement uses TRBV25-1 and TRBJ1-1, with TRBD1 matching over 7 bases. CDR3 length: 17 amino acids. V gave up 5 bases and J gave up 2 bases; unmatched junction bases: 14. In germline, CDR1 is MGHDK, CDR2 SYGVNS. This CDR3 reads CASSNTPGTDANTEAFF. The CDR3 DNA is TGTGCCAGCAGTAATACCCCCGGGACAGATGCTAACACTGAAGCTTTCTTT. The full variable domain, with the rest looked up from reference TRBV25-1 and TRBJ1-1, is EADIYQTPRYLVIGTGKKITLECSQTMGHDKMYWYQQDPGMELHLIHYSYGVNSTEKGDLSSESTVSRIRTEHFPLTLESARPSHTSQYLCASSNTPGTDANTEAFFGQGTRLTVV.

The V call is TRBV28, the J call TRBJ1-4; 7 positions agree with TRBD1. The J segment lost 0 bases and the V segment lost 2 bases, leaving 3 bases of the junction unmatched. The CDR3 consists of 16 residues. Germline CDR1 is MDHEN and CDR2 is SYDVKM. The CDR3 reads CASSLDRAPTNEKLFF. As DNA, the CDR3 is TGTGCCAGCAGTTTAGACAGGGCCCCAACTAATGAAAAACTGTTTTTT.

The J gene is TRBJ2-2, the V gene TRBV19; D not resolved. The germline gives CDR1 LNHDA, CDR2 SQIVND (reference sequence). The V gene lost 2 bases and the J gene lost 5 bases, with 15 bases spanning the gap. This CDR3 contains 16 residues. CDR3 loop: CASSITRQLGTGELFF. DNA for the CDR3: TGTGCCAGTAGTATAACTCGGCAGTTAGGGACCGGGGAGCTGTTTTTT.

The chain recombines TRBV6-5 with TRBJ2-7; 9 bases match TRBD2. The germline V gene encodes CDR1 MNHEY and CDR2 SVGAGI. V was pared by 5 bases and J by 4 bases, with 6 bases of the junction left unmatched. The length of the CDR3 is 14 residues. CDR3 loop: CASSPAGGKYEQYF. The DNA for the CDR3 is TGTGCCAGCAGTCCAGCGGGAGGTAAATACGAGCAGTACTTC.

The table lists this clone with a count of one. J is TRBJ2-3 and V is TRBV11-2; TRBD1 aligns across 8 bases. The CDR3 sequence is 13 residues long. The germline V gene encodes CDR1 SGHAT and CDR2 FQNNGV. V was pared by 4 bases and J by 6 bases, with 3 bases of the junction left unmatched. The CDR3 DNA reads as TGTGCCAGCAGCTCGGACAGGGTGGATACGCAGTATTTT. Translation gives CASSSDRVDTQYF. The whole variable domain, remainder taken from reference TRBV11-2 and TRBJ2-3, is EAGVAQSPRYKIIEKRQSVAFWCNPISGHATLYWYQQILGQGPKLLIQFQNNGVVDDSQLPKDRFSAERLKGVDSTLKIQPAKLEDSAVYLCASSSDRVDTQYFGPGTRLTVL.

The chain uses TRBV6-1 and TRBJ1-5; D remains unclear. V lost 7 bases and J 3 bases, leaving 16 bases between the germline ends. The CDR3 runs to 15 residues. Germline V lookup: CDR1 MNHNS, CDR2 SASEGT. For the CDR3, the DNA is TGTGCCAGCACACCGCGTCCCGGAATCAATCAGCCCCAGCATTTT. As protein: CASTPRPGINQPQHF.

This clone came up a few times. V gene TRBV5-1 combines with J gene TRBJ1-2, with a possible D match to TRBD1 (5 bases). This CDR3 contains 15 residues. The germline CDR1 and CDR2 sequences are SGHRS and YFSETQ. Trimming pared 4 bases from V and 0 bases from J, leaving 13 bases between. The CDR3 DNA reads TGCGCCAGCAGCCGTCTAGGGGAGGCTAACTATGGCTACACCTTC. Amino acids: CASSRLGEANYGYTF. Using reference TRBV5-1 and TRBJ1-2 for the parts outside the CDR3, the full variable domain is KAGVTQTPRYLIKTRGQQVTLSCSPISGHRSVSWYQQTPGQGLQFLFEYFSETQRNKGNFPGRFSGRQFSNSRSEMNVSTLELGDSALYLCASSRLGEANYGYTFGSGTRLTVV.

V is TRBV28 and J is TRBJ2-1; D unresolved. The V and J ends lost 0 bases and 8 bases respectively, with 5 bases between them. Germline CDR1 and CDR2: MDHEN and SYDVKM. This CDR3 is 12 amino acids long. CDR3 nucleotide sequence: TGTGCCAGCAGTTTATGGAGTTATGAGCAGTTCTTC. This codes for CASSLWSYEQFF.

The rearrangement joins TRBV15 to TRBJ2-1, with 12 bases fitting TRBD2. There are 15 residues in the CDR3. Germline V gene data show CDR1 as LNHNV and CDR2 as YYDKDF (reference sequence). V was pared by 1 base and J by 9 bases, with 4 bases of the junction left unmatched. DNA of the CDR3: TGTGCCACCAGCAGAGCCCTAGCGGGAGGGCGTGAGCAGTTCTTC. Translation: CATSRALAGGREQFF.

The chain links TRBV10-3 to TRBJ2-7; 14 bases are a match to TRBD2. This CDR3 has 15 amino acids. Trimming at V came to 6 bases and at J to 5 bases, leaving 6 bases not matched to a gene. Germline assignment: CDR1 ENHRY and CDR2 SYGVKD. In DNA, the CDR3 is TGTGCCATCAGGGGGACTAGCGGGAGAAGCCACGAGCAGTACTTC. It codes for CAIRGTSGRSHEQYF.

The rearrangement links TRBV7-3 to TRBJ2-3; maybe TRBD1 (5 bases). The germline CDR1 and CDR2 sequences are SGHTA and FQGTGA. Trimming cost V 5 bases and J 1 base, with 10 bases left between them. The CDR3 consists of 14 residues. The DNA of the CDR3 is TGTGCCAGCAGCCTCGACAGTGGCACAGATACGCAGTATTTT. This sequence encodes CASSLDSGTDTQYF.

The chain recombines TRBV6-1 with TRBJ1-5; TRBD1 might be the D (5 bases). Germline V gives CDR1 MNHNS, CDR2 SASEGT. With 7 bases removed from V and 0 bases from J, the gap between germline ends came to 13 bases. The CDR3 runs 15 residues. This CDR3 reads CASIRATASNQPQHF. CDR3 nucleotides: TGTGCCAGCATCCGAGCGACAGCTAGCAATCAGCCCCAGCATTTT.

The rearrangement joins TRBV6-1 to TRBJ1-4; D is possibly TRBD1 (5 bases). Trimming left V 3 bases short and J 6 bases short, with 14 bases between. The CDR3 contains 15 residues. CDR1 is MNHNS, CDR2 SASEGT, per germline. The CDR3 DNA sequence: TGTGCCAGCAGTGATCGACGGGGACTTGATGAAAAACTGTTTTTT. Translation: CASSDRRGLDEKLFF.

The chain is built from TRBV7-3 and TRBJ2-6; D unclear. CDR1 SGHTA and CDR2 FQGTGA come from the germline V gene. V lost 3 bases and J 0 bases, leaving 3 bases between the germline ends. The CDR3 is 14 residues long. CDR3 residues: CASSLDSGANVLTF. The CDR3 DNA is TGTGCCAGCAGCTTGGACTCTGGGGCCAACGTCCTGACTTTC.

This rearrangement joins TRBV5-4 to TRBJ2-3, with D hard to call. This CDR3 comprises 17 residues. CDR1 and CDR2 from the germline V gene are SGHNT and YYREEE (reference sequence). Deletions cut 5 bases from V and 0 bases from J, with 19 bases between. The CDR3: CASSPGVGSASTDTQYF. DNA for the CDR3: TGTGCCAGCAGTCCTGGCGTAGGGTCGGCTAGCACAGATACGCAGTATTTT. Full variable domain (rest looked up from reference TRBV5-4 and TRBJ2-3): ETGVTQSPTHLIKTRGQQVTLRCSSQSGHNTVSWYQQALGQGPQFIFQYYREEENGRGNFPPRFSGLQFPNYSSELNVNALELDDSALYLCASSPGVGSASTDTQYFGPGTRLTVL.

The J gene is TRBJ2-7, the V gene TRBV27; D may correspond to TRBD1 or TRBD2 (5 bases each). CDR3 length: 13 amino acids. CDR1 MNHEY and CDR2 SMNVEV come from the germline V gene (reference sequence). The ends were cut back, 4 bases at V and 4 bases at J, with 11 bases in the middle. The DNA for the CDR3 is TGTGCCAGCAGTTCATACGGGGCATACGAGCAGTACTTC. This codes for CASSSYGAYEQYF.

This clone was counted only a few times. V usage is TRBV28 and J usage is TRBJ2-3, with D maybe TRBD1 (5 bases). Deletions cut 4 bases from V and 1 base from J, with 9 bases between. Germline-derived CDR1 and CDR2 are MDHEN and SYDVKM. This CDR3 spans 14 amino acids. The CDR3 nucleotides are TGTGCCAGCAGTTCGGGCAGGGGCACAGATACGCAGTATTTT. Protein product: CASSSGRGTDTQYF.

The count of this clone is one. This chain joins TRBV10-3 and TRBJ2-2; TRBD1 aligns across 8 bases. The ends lost 7 bases at V and 0 bases at J; junction bases unmatched: 7. This CDR3 region has 16 residues. Per germline, CDR1 ENHRY and CDR2 SYGVKD. In DNA form, the CDR3 reads TGTGCCATCAAGCTAGGGACAGGATCGAACACCGGGGAGCTGTTTTTT. Amino acid sequence: CAIKLGTGSNTGELFF.

The genes are TRBV5-1 and TRBJ2-5; TRBD1 matches at 8 bases. Germline V gene data show CDR1 as SGHRS and CDR2 as YFSETQ. The CDR3 spans 15 residues. V gave up 0 bases and J gave up 3 bases; unmatched junction bases: 4. CDR3 bases: TGCGCCAGCAGCTTGGGGACAGGGTCCGAAGAGACCCAGTACTTC. Translating it yields CASSLGTGSEETQYF.

The chain combines TRBV5-1 with TRBJ2-3, with TRBD1 identical over 7 bases. This CDR3 spans 15 amino acids. Losses at the gene ends were 5 bases for V and 4 bases for J; bases not matched to a gene: 10. Per germline, CDR1 SGHRS and CDR2 YFSETQ. CDR3 amino acids: CASRNRTGGADTQYF. The CDR3 bases are TGCGCCAGCAGGAACCGGACAGGAGGAGCAGATACGCAGTATTTT.

This clone was seen only once. V gene TRBV2 combines with J gene TRBJ2-1, with 9 positions matching TRBD2. Trimming at V came to 1 base and at J to 7 bases, leaving 5 bases not matched to a gene. The CDR3 length is 15 residues. The germline V gene encodes CDR1 SNHLY and CDR2 FYNNEI. The CDR3 DNA sequence: TGTGCCAGCAGTGAAGGTGGCGGGGGGGCAAATGAGCAGTTCTTC. Translation: CASSEGGGGANEQFF. The full variable domain, completed using reference TRBV2 and TRBJ2-1, is EPEVTQTPSHQVTQMGQEVILRCVPISNHLYFYWYRQILGQKVEFLVSFYNNEISEKSEIFDDQFSVERPDGSNFTLKIRSTKLEDSAMYFCASSEGGGGANEQFFGPGTRLTVL.

This clone appeared a few times. The V and J genes are TRBV6-1 and TRBJ2-1; TRBD2 agrees at 8 bases. The CDR3 is made up of 14 amino acids. V was pared by 7 bases and J by 0 bases, with 2 bases of the junction left unmatched. CDR1 is MNHNS and CDR2 is SASEGT in the germline V gene. CDR3 residues: CASTAGGSYNEQFF. The CDR3 bases are TGTGCCAGCACTGCGGGGGGCTCCTACAATGAGCAGTTCTTC.